This TCR beta chain comes out of a study of blood T cells in healthy people across ages. Study-level points and caveats: The long-lived group displayed more naive CD4+ cells, plus higher diversity, than the aged donors did. A conclusive naive versus antigen-experienced comparison was prevented by the unsorted PBMCs. Age brought a roughly linear fall in TCR beta diversity measured per million T cells.

The second PCR ran about 6 to 12 cycles with a sample-barcoded 5' primer and J-beta primers. TCRdb ran MiXCR on the 5' RACE reads and lists one entry per CDR3 protein. The sample holds 1.8 million or so distinct CDR3 sequences, around 42% seen once. On this clonotype: The antigen remains unidentified.

The receptor was isolated from a human donor in good health. Source material: blood.

For the CDR3, the DNA is TGTGCCAGCAGCTTGGCCTTGGACCATCTGGATACGCAGTATTTT. The encoded protein is CASSLALDHLDTQYF. The chain joins TRBV5-6 to TRBJ2-3; the D is unclear. CDR1 SGHDT and CDR2 YYEEEE come from the germline V gene. This CDR3 comprises 15 residues. Trimming shortened V by 0 bases and J by 6 bases, and 14 bases separated the two germline ends.